This entry lists 18 T cell receptor beta chains sequenced from one sample in a study of human T cells and chemical hapten exposure. Sample time point: patch test 3, about 24 weeks after DPC sensitization. As for treatment: therapeutic diphenylcyclopropenone sensitization with weekly scalp DPC. TCRdb used MiXCR to reprocess the RACE reads, holding one entry per CDR3 protein. The sample lists about 82,000 distinct CDR3 sequences; about an eighth were seen once. The sequenced sample was whole blood, obtained in connection with sensitization to the hapten diphenylcyclopropenone (DPC). Source of these receptors: a woman between 45 and 60 years old with alopecia areata. Some clones in this sample may be carry-over from other donors' samples.

This clonotype was found a few times. The V and J genes are TRBV18 and TRBJ2-3; 10 bases match TRBD2. CDR3 size: 15 residues. Trimming removed 6 bases from V and 2 bases from J; junction bases left unmatched: 5. The germline CDR1 and CDR2 sequences are KGHSH and LQKENI. The CDR3 is CASSPTSGSTDTQYF. The CDR3 DNA sequence: TGTGCCAGCTCTCCGACTAGCGGGTCCACAGATACGCAGTATTTT.

This clonotype was seen ten or more times. The chain joins TRBV11-2 to TRBJ2-7, with D perhaps being TRBD1 or TRBD2 (5 bases each). Germline V lookup: CDR1 SGHAT, CDR2 FQNNGV. This CDR3 is 17 amino acids long. The ends were cut back, 4 bases at V and 3 bases at J, with 22 bases in the middle. DNA for the CDR3: TGTGCCAGCAGCTCAATTCTCGGGACCCAAAGCAACTACGAGCAGTACTTC. Residues: CASSSILGTQSNYEQYF.

There are many counts of this clonotype. J is TRBJ1-5 and V is TRBV19; no definite D call. This CDR3 contains 15 residues. Trimming shortened V by 2 bases and J by 1 base, and 9 bases separated the two germline ends. CDR1 is LNHDA, CDR2 SQIVND, per germline (reference sequence). CDR3: CASSILSGSNQPQHF. Here the CDR3 DNA reads TGTGCCAGTAGTATACTCTCGGGGAGCAATCAGCCCCAGCATTTT.

The J gene is TRBJ2-1, the V gene TRBV5-4; TRBD1 matches 7 bases. The CDR3 has 15 amino acids. V gave up 1 base and J gave up 3 bases; unmatched junction bases: 4. Germline V gene sequence: CDR1 SGHNT, CDR2 YYREEE (reference sequence). CDR3 region: CASSLRQGNYNEQFF. The CDR3 nucleotides read TGTGCCAGCAGCTTGAGACAGGGAAACTACAATGAGCAGTTCTTC. The entire variable domain, with the rest obtained from reference TRBV5-4 and TRBJ2-1, is as follows: ETGVTQSPTHLIKTRGQQVTLRCSSQSGHNTVSWYQQALGQGPQFIFQYYREEENGRGNFPPRFSGLQFPNYSSELNVNALELDDSALYLCASSLRQGNYNEQFFGPGTRLTVL.

The V and J genes are TRBV20-1 and TRBJ2-1, with TRBD2 identical over 7 bases. Germline lookup yields CDR1 DFQATT and CDR2 SNEGSKA (reference sequence). Losses at the gene ends were 3 bases for V and 0 bases for J; bases not matched to a gene: 5. This CDR3 is built from 15 residues. The CDR3 loop is CSASFGGSSYNEQFF. As DNA, the CDR3 is TGCAGTGCTAGTTTCGGGGGGAGCTCCTACAATGAGCAGTTCTTC.

This clonotype has a count of ten or more. The chain couples TRBV7-9 to TRBJ1-2; D not certain. Between the trimmed V and J ends, which lost 1 base and 6 bases, there was a span of 18 bases. Germline V lookup: CDR1 SEHNR, CDR2 FQNEAQ (reference sequence). There are 16 residues in the CDR3. The CDR3 here is CASSLGSGRHSDGYTF. In DNA form, the CDR3 reads TGTGCCAGCAGCTTAGGGTCCGGCAGGCATTCAGATGGCTACACCTTC.

This clonotype was observed a single time. CDR3: CSARDGGRDPYNEQFF. CDR3 bases: TGCAGTGCTAGAGACGGCGGGAGGGACCCCTACAATGAGCAGTTCTTC. The chain couples TRBV20-1 to TRBJ2-1, with TRBD2 matching 9 bases. Germline CDR1 is DFQATT and CDR2 is SNEGSKA (reference sequence). The junction had 5 bases not matched to a gene; V was cut back by 0 bases and J by 2 bases. This CDR3 comprises 16 residues.

This clonotype was seen many times. V gene TRBV7-6 combines with J gene TRBJ2-3; tentatively, D is TRBD2 (6 bases). Germline V gene lookup returns CDR1 SGHVS and CDR2 FNYEAQ. The CDR3 is 16 residues long. Trimming took off 4 bases at V and 2 bases at J, with 16 bases between the two ends. The CDR3 sequence is CASSSQSGEVTDTQYF. The CDR3 coding sequence is TGTGCCAGCAGCTCGCAATCGGGGGAGGTCACAGATACGCAGTATTTT.

Remarks on this clonotype: This sequence may be a read error, since a much larger clone differs from it by one base. The chain carries TRBV29-1 and TRBJ1-1; 8 nucleotides align to TRBD1. CDR3 length: 13 amino acids. V shed 5 bases and J 4 bases; nucleotides not matched to a gene: 6. CDR1 is SQVTM and CDR2 is ANQGSEA in the germline V gene. The CDR3 is CSVRPTGGTEAFF. The DNA for the CDR3 is TGCAGCGTTCGACCCACAGGGGGCACTGAAGCTTTCTTT.

The chain uses TRBV27 and TRBJ1-6, with a weak D call TRBD1 (6 bases). The germline V gene has CDR1 MNHEY and CDR2 SMNVEV (reference sequence). This CDR3 is built from 15 residues. The V and J ends lost 5 bases and 10 bases respectively, with 18 bases between them. This CDR3 reads CASSKDSRGESPLHF. The CDR3 DNA is TGTGCCAGCAGTAAGGATTCTAGGGGGGAATCACCCCTCCACTTT.

The V and J genes are TRBV5-4 and TRBJ2-3; 8 bases line up with TRBD2. This CDR3 is built from 16 residues. Trimming at V came to 2 bases and at J to 4 bases, leaving 9 bases not matched to a gene. Germline V gene sequence: CDR1 SGHNT, CDR2 YYREEE (reference sequence). This chain's CDR3 is CASSLKRERDADTQYF. DNA for the CDR3: TGTGCCAGCAGCTTAAAGCGGGAGAGAGATGCAGATACGCAGTATTTT.

This clonotype has at least ten counts. The CDR3 DNA reads TGTGCCAGCAGCTTAGCGCTGGCGGGAGGGAGGCAAGAGACCCAGTACTTC. Its protein product is CASSLALAGGRQETQYF. V usage is TRBV11-1 and J usage is TRBJ2-5; 9 bases line up with TRBD2. CDR3 length: 17 residues. V was clipped by 0 bases and J by 2 bases; unmatched bases: 7. From germline, CDR1 is SGHAT and CDR2 FQDESV (reference sequence).

This clonotype came up a few times. The V gene is TRBV12-3 or TRBV12-4, the J gene TRBJ1-1, with 9 positions matching TRBD1. CDR3 length: 14 residues. After removal of 7 bases from V and 11 bases from J, the junction contained 14 bases not matched to a gene. CDR3 residues: CASTNLPGQGEAFF. In nucleotides, the CDR3 is TGTGCCAGCACCAACCTCCCGGGACAGGGCGAGGCTTTCTTT.

This clonotype was seen at least ten times. The chain couples TRBV29-1 to TRBJ1-2; 10 bases are shared with TRBD1. This CDR3 has 13 amino acids. Germline V gene data show CDR1 as SQVTM and CDR2 as ANQGSEA. Losses at the gene ends were 4 bases for V and 3 bases for J; bases not matched to a gene: 2. The CDR3 loop reads CSVGTGGDYGYTF. The CDR3 coding sequence is TGCAGCGTTGGGACAGGGGGTGACTATGGCTACACCTTC.

This clonotype was observed a few times. The chain combines TRBV19 with TRBJ2-1, with D possibly matching TRBD1 (5 bases). V gave up 5 bases and J gave up 3 bases, with 14 bases separating them. This CDR3 contains 15 residues. Per germline, CDR1 LNHDA and CDR2 SQIVND (reference sequence). This CDR3 reads CASSQAVTDYNEQFF. The CDR3, as DNA: TGTGCCAGTAGTCAAGCCGTGACAGACTACAATGAGCAGTTCTTC.

This clonotype was recorded at least ten times. The V call is TRBV30, the J call TRBJ1-4, with D perhaps matching TRBD1 (5 bases). Germline V CDR1 and CDR2: GTSNPN, SVGIG (reference sequence). This CDR3 is built from 17 residues. V lost 5 bases, J lost 2 bases, and 21 bases lay in between. Written as DNA, the CDR3 is TGTGCCTGGTCATCCAAATACGGGCAGGGCACTAATGAAAAACTGTTTTTT. Amino acids: CAWSSKYGQGTNEKLFF.

This clonotype was picked up one time. The CDR3 spells CASSQGYEQFF. CDR3 in DNA: TGTGCCAGCAGTCAAGGGTATGAGCAGTTCTTC. The chain employs TRBV28 and TRBJ2-1; D uncertain. The CDR3 loop spans 11 amino acids. The V end lost 5 bases, the J end lost 8 bases, and 7 bases lay between the germline ends. CDR1 MDHEN and CDR2 SYDVKM come from the germline V gene.

This clonotype was picked up many times. The chain carries TRBV18 and TRBJ2-4; tentative D call: TRBD1 (6 bases). The CDR3 has 17 amino acids. Germline CDR1 reads KGHSH; CDR2 reads LQKENI. The V end was cut by 2 bases, the J end by 0 bases, with 14 bases between. The CDR3 DNA is TGTGCCAGCTCACCAACTTCGACAGGTGTAGCCAAAAACATTCAGTACTTC. Protein: CASSPTSTGVAKNIQYF.